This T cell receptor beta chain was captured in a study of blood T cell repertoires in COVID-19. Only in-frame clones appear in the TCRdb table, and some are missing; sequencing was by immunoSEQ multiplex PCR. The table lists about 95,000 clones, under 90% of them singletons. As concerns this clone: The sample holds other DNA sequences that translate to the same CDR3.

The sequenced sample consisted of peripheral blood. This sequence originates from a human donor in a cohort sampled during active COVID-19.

CDR3 sequence reads: CATSRGTGGYEQYF. In nucleotides, the CDR3 is TGTGCCACCAGCAGAGGGACAGGGGGCTACGAGCAGTACTTC. V gene TRBV15 combines with J gene TRBJ2-7, with 10 nucleotides matching TRBD1. Germline V gives CDR1 LNHNV, CDR2 YYDKDF (reference sequence). The ends lost 1 base at V and 3 bases at J; junction bases unmatched: 0. The CDR3 is made up of 14 amino acids.